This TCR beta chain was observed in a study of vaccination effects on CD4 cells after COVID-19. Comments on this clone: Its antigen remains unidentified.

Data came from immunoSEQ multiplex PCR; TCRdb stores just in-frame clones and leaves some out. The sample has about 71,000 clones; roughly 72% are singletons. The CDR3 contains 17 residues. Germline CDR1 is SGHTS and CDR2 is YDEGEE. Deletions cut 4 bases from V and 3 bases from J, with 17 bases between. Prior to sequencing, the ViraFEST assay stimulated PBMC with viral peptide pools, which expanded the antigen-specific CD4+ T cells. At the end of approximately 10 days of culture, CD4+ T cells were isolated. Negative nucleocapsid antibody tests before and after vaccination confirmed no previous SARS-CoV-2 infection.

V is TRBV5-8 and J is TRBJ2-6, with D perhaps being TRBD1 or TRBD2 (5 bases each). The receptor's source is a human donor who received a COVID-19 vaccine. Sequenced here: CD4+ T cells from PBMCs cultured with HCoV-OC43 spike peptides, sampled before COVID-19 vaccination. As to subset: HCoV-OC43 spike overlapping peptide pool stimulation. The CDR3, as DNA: TGTGCCAGCAGCCCCGCGCGAGGGGCTGGTGGGGCCAACGTCCTGACTTTC. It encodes CASSPARGAGGANVLTF.